The subject of this entry is one T cell receptor beta chain. The PCR had 60 Vbeta and 13 Jbeta primers. TCRdb keeps only in-frame clones here, not all; method: immunoSEQ multiplex PCR. The data contain more than 150,000 clones, about three quarters of them singletons. V was trimmed by 1 base and J by 6 bases, leaving 12 bases between them. The CDR3 has 14 amino acids. Germline CDR1 reads SGHTA; CDR2 reads FQGTGA. This entry comes from a study of cytomegalovirus exposure and HLA in healthy donors. This sequence joins TRBV7-3 and TRBJ1-1, with a tentative D call TRBD1 (5 bases). Sequenced sample: PBMCs. The receptor was isolated from a man aged 18 to 35 in good health and CMV-seronegative. The CDR3, as DNA: TGTGCCAGCAGCTTAATGCCGGGGGTGGCTGAAGCTTTCTTT. Its translation: CASSLMPGVAEAFF. Complete variable domain (other parts from reference TRBV7-3 and TRBJ1-1): GAGVSQTPSNKVTEKGKYVELRCDPISGHTALYWYRQSLGQGPEFLIYFQGTGAADDSGLPNDRFFAVRPEGSVSTLKIQRTERGDSAVYLCASSLMPGVAEAFFGQGTRLTVV.